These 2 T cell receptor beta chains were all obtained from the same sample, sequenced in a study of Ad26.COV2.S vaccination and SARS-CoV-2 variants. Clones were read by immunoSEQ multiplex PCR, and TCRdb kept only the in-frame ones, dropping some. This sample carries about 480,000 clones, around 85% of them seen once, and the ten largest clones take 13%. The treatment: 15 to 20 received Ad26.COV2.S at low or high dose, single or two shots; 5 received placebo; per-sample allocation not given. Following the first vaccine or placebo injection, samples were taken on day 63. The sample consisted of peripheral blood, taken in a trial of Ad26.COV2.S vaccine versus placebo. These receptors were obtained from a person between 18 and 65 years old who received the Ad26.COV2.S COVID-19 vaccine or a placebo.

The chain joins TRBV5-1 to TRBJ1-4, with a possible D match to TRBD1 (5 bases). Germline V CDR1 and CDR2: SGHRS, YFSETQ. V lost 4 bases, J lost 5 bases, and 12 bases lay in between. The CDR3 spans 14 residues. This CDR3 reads CASSPTAENEKLFF. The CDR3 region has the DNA TGCGCCAGCAGCCCGACAGCGGAGAATGAAAAACTGTTTTTT.

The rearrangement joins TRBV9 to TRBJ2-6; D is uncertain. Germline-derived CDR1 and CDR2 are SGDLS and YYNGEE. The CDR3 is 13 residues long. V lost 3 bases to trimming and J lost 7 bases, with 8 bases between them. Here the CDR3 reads CASSEIRANVLTF. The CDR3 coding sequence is TGTGCCAGCAGCGAGATCCGTGCCAACGTCCTGACTTTC.